The 8 T cell receptor beta chains listed next were all sequenced from one sample in a study of identical twins. TCRdb analysed the 5' RACE reads with MiXCR anew, one entry per CDR3 protein. The sample contains some 500,000 distinct CDR3 sequences, around a tenth of which appear only once. The sample also formed part of further work on yellow fever vaccine responses in identical twins.

Specimen: PBMCs. These receptors all come from a woman aged 18-29 years in good health.

This clonotype showed up just a few times. At one end, the junction sequence differs from germline, possibly due to a read error. The chain uses TRBV7-7 and TRBJ1-4, with D perhaps matching TRBD1 (5 bases). The CDR3 covers 15 residues. Germline V CDR1 and CDR2: SSHAT, FNYEAQ (reference sequence). The CDR3, as DNA: TGTGCTAGCAGCTTAAGGGACGGAGTAAATGAAAAACTGTTTTTT. Its protein product is CASSLRDGVNEKLFF.

This clonotype was seen at least ten times. The chain carries TRBV2 and TRBJ2-7; no firm D call. The CDR3 has 14 residues. The ends were cut back, 3 bases at V and 2 bases at J, with 11 bases in the middle. Germline loops: CDR1 SNHLY, CDR2 FYNNEI. This CDR3 reads CASSDVGFPYEQYF. The CDR3 DNA is TGTGCCAGCAGTGATGTGGGGTTTCCCTACGAGCAGTACTTC.

This clonotype was recorded a few times. The J gene is TRBJ2-2, the V gene TRBV25-1, with TRBD2 matching 8 bases. Germline V lookup: CDR1 MGHDK, CDR2 SYGVNS. After removal of 7 bases from V and 5 bases from J, the junction contained 6 bases not matched to a gene. There are 14 residues in the CDR3. The CDR3, as DNA: TGTGCCAGCACCGGCGGGGGGCGAACCGGGGAGCTGTTTTTT. Translation: CASTGGGRTGELFF.

This clonotype was seen a few times. The chain is built from TRBV6-5 and TRBJ1-2, with 9 nucleotides matching TRBD1. V trimming: 8 bases; J trimming: 8 bases; junction bases outside the gene matches: 12. Germline V gives CDR1 MNHEY, CDR2 SVGAGI. This CDR3 spans 14 amino acids. Here the CDR3 reads CASRNTGGAEGYTF. In nucleotides, the CDR3 is TGTGCCAGCCGTAACACAGGGGGCGCTGAAGGCTACACCTTC.

This clonotype was detected ten times or more. The V call is TRBV5-4, the J call TRBJ2-1; 9 bases line up with TRBD1. J was trimmed by 8 bases and V by 5 bases; bases with no gene match: 14. CDR1 is SGHNT, CDR2 YYREEE, per germline (reference sequence). CDR3 length: 16 amino acids. The CDR3 protein is CASRPSPGQGSDEQFF. The CDR3 DNA is TGTGCCAGCAGACCTTCGCCGGGACAGGGATCGGATGAGCAGTTCTTC.

The chain employs TRBV6-1 and TRBJ2-5; D unresolved. The CDR3 spans 12 residues. Germline V gives CDR1 MNHNS, CDR2 SASEGT. Between the trimmed V and J ends, which lost 4 bases and 0 bases, there was a span of 3 bases. CDR3 sequence: CASSAYQETQYF. CDR3 coding DNA: TGTGCCAGCAGTGCCTACCAAGAGACCCAGTACTTC.

This clonotype was counted ten times or more. The chain is built from TRBV12-3 or TRBV12-4 and TRBJ1-3; D is uncertain. This CDR3 contains 14 residues. Trimming cost V 5 bases and J 0 bases, with 8 bases left between them. The CDR3 nucleotides are TGTGCCAGCAGTCCTAAGGTCTCTGGAAACACCATATATTTT. It specifies CASSPKVSGNTIYF.

This clonotype was observed a handful of times. CDR3 sequence reads: CSASGRGGYEQYF. CDR3 sequence (DNA): TGCAGTGCTAGTGGGCGGGGGGGCTACGAGCAGTACTTC. The chain uses TRBV20-1 and TRBJ2-7; the match to TRBD2 covers 9 bases. V shed 3 bases and J 3 bases; nucleotides not matched to a gene: 3. The CDR3 is 13 amino acids. Germline values: CDR1 DFQATT, CDR2 SNEGSKA (reference sequence).